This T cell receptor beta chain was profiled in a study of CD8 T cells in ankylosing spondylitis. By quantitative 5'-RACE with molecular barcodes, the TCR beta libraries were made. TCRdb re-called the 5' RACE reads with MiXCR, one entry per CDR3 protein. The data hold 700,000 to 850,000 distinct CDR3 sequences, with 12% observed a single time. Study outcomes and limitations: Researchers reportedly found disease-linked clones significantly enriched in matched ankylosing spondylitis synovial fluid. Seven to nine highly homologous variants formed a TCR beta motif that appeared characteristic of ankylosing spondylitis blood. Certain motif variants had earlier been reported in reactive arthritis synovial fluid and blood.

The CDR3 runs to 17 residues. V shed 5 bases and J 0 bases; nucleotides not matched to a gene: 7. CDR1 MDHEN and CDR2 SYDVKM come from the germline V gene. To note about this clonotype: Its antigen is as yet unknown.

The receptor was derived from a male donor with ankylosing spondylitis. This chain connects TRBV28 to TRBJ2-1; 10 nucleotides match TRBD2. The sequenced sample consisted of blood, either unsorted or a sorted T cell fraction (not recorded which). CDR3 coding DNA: TGTGCCAGCAGTCCGACGACTAGCGGGTACTCCTACAATGAGCAGTTCTTC. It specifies CASSPTTSGYSYNEQFF.